Included here is one T cell receptor beta chain sequence, with context. CDR3 size: 16 residues. Germline lookup yields CDR1 KGHSH and CDR2 LQKENI. Germline trimming cut 5 bases from V and 3 bases from J; bases unmatched to any gene: 10. The source of the sample is a study of naive and memory T cell subsets. Two oligonucleotides, mixed equimolar, formed the beta constant-region primer covering TRBC1 and TRBC2. Via MiXCR, TCRdb re-called the UMI-ligation and nested PCR reads, giving one row per CDR3 protein. The data hold fewer than 40,000 distinct CDR3 sequences, with 13% observed a single time. The clonotype comes from a human donor in good health. Sequences were obtained from effector memory CD4+ T cells from blood. The sample's subset: effector memory, CD45RA- CD27-. The J gene is TRBJ1-1, the V gene TRBV18, with 9 positions matching TRBD1. CDR3 sequence: CASSAEQGALYTEAFF. The CDR3, as DNA: TGTGCCAGCTCAGCCGAACAGGGGGCGTTGTACACTGAAGCTTTCTTT.